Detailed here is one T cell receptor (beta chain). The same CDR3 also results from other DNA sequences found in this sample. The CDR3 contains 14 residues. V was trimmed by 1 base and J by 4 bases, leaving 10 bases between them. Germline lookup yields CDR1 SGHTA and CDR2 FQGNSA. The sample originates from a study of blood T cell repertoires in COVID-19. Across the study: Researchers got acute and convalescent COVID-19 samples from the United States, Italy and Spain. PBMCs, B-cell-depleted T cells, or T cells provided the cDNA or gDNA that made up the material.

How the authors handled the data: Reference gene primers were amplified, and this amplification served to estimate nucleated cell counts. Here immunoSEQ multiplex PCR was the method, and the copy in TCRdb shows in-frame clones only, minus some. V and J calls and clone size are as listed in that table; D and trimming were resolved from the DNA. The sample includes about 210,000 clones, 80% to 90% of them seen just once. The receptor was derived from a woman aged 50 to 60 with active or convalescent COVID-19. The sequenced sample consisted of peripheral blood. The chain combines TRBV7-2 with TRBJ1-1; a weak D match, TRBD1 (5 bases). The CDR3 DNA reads TGTGCCAGCAGCTTAGGGCAGGGTTCCACTGAAGCTTTCTTT. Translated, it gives CASSLGQGSTEAFF.